A selection of T cell receptor beta chains follows, all from one sample in a study of T cells in Graves' hyperthyroidism and ophthalmopathy. TCRdb passed the multiplex PCR reads through MiXCR, listing each CDR3 protein once. The sample lists 600,000 to 650,000 distinct CDR3 sequences, around 21% occurring once. The sequenced sample was blood. These receptors came from a man aged 25 to 45 with Graves' ophthalmopathy. Each CDR3 is given with its conserved first and last residue. The D gene is left open where the match is weak. Clone size is shown for a subset of rows, as once, few, many or a class of expanded clone.

J gene: TRBJ2-7
clone size: -
D gene: -
V gene: TRBV20-1
CDR3 DNA: TGCAGTGCTAGACAACAGGGTCGACTAAACTACGAGCAGTACTTC
CDR3 protein: CSARQQGRLNYEQYF

J gene: TRBJ2-1
clone size: -
D gene: -
V gene: TRBV11-2
CDR3 DNA: TGTGCCAGCAGCTTAGTTTTGCAGGGGTCGAATGAGCAGTTCTTC
CDR3 protein: CASSLVLQGSNEQFF

J gene: TRBJ2-5
clone size: -
D gene: -
V gene: TRBV7-9
CDR3 DNA: TGTGCCAGCAGCTTAGGCAGTCTGAAGTACTTC
CDR3 protein: CASSLGSLKYF

J gene: TRBJ1-5
clone size: -
D gene: -
V gene: TRBV7-2
CDR3 DNA: TGTGCCAGCAGCTTTGCTCAGGGGACTCAGCCCCAGCATTTT
CDR3 protein: CASSFAQGTQPQHF

J gene: TRBJ2-1
clone size: few
D gene: -
V gene: TRBV4-1
CDR3 DNA: TGCGCCAGCAGCCAAAACCCCGGACTCAATGAGCAGTTCTTC
CDR3 protein: CASSQNPGLNEQFF

J gene: TRBJ1-1
clone size: -
D gene: -
V gene: TRBV7-9
CDR3 DNA: TGTGCCAGCAGCGAAAGGTATGACAGGTTGATTGCGAAGAACACTGAAGCTTTCTTT
CDR3 protein: CASSERYDRLIAKNTEAFF

J gene: TRBJ1-5
clone size: many
D gene: -
V gene: TRBV30
CDR3 DNA: TGTGCCTGGGCCCCGGGGTACAATCAGCCCCAGCATTTT
CDR3 protein: CAWAPGYNQPQHF

J gene: TRBJ2-1
clone size: -
D gene: -
V gene: TRBV10-1
CDR3 DNA: TGCGCCAGCAGTGAGTCCACTGGACAAGGTGAGCAGTTCTTC
CDR3 protein: CASSESTGQGEQFF

J gene: TRBJ1-4
clone size: many
D gene: -
V gene: TRBV28
CDR3 DNA: TGTGCCAGCAGTTTCGGAGGGGGTTTTGAAAAACTGTTTTTT
CDR3 protein: CASSFGGGFEKLFF

J gene: TRBJ1-5
clone size: few
D gene: -
V gene: TRBV7-2
CDR3 DNA: TGTGCCAGCAGCACACCCGACAGCTTCAATCAGCCCCAGCATTTT
CDR3 protein: CASSTPDSFNQPQHF

J gene: TRBJ2-7
clone size: -
D gene: -
V gene: TRBV7-3
CDR3 DNA: TGTGCCAGCAGAGAGGAGGGAGTGACCTCCTACGAGCAGTACTTC
CDR3 protein: CASREEGVTSYEQYF

J gene: TRBJ2-5
clone size: few
D gene: TRBD1
V gene: TRBV7-9
CDR3 DNA: TGTGCCAGCAGCCCGACAGGGGGTCAGCAAGAGACCCAGTACTTC
CDR3 protein: CASSPTGGQQETQYF

J gene: TRBJ2-7
clone size: -
D gene: -
V gene: TRBV3-1
CDR3 DNA: TGTGCCAGCAGCCACGAGAACTATCCCTACGAGCAGTACTTC
CDR3 protein: CASSHENYPYEQYF